This T cell receptor beta chain is drawn from a study of cytomegalovirus exposure and HLA in healthy donors. The study ran its PCR with 60 Vbeta and 13 Jbeta primers. Libraries were prepared by immunoSEQ multiplex PCR; TCRdb keeps only in-frame clonotypes and omits some of them. The sample contains 95,000 to 100,000 clones, 65% to 75% of which appear only once. Looked up from germline, CDR1 is MNHNS and CDR2 is SASEGT. The CDR3 is 13 residues long. The V and J ends lost 7 bases and 4 bases respectively, with 13 bases between them. The J gene is TRBJ1-1, the V gene TRBV6-1; D might be TRBD1 (6 bases). The sample taken for sequencing was PBMCs. The clonotype originates from a woman in her 40s in good health and CMV-seronegative. The CDR3 loop reads CASNDRRVTEAFF. CDR3 coding DNA: TGTGCCAGCAATGACAGGAGGGTCACTGAAGCTTTCTTT.